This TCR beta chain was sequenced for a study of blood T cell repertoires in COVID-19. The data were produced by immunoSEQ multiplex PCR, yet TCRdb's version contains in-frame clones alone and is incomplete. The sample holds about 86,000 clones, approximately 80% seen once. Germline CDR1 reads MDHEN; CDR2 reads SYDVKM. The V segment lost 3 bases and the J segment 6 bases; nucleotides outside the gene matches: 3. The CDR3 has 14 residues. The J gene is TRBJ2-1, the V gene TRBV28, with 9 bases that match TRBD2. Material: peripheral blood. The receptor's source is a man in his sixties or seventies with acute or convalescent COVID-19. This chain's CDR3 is CASSFQRGANEQFF. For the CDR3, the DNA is TGTGCCAGCAGTTTCCAGCGGGGGGCCAATGAGCAGTTCTTC.